A single sample is the source of the 31 T cell receptor beta chains below, sequenced in a study of blood T cell repertoires in COVID-19. The repertoire was sequenced with immunoSEQ multiplex PCR; TCRdb's copy has only in-frame clones and lacks some. The sample records approximately 130,000 clones, approximately 81% being singletons. Sequencing used peripheral blood. These receptors all stem from a woman aged 55-70 years with active or convalescent COVID-19.

The gene calls are TRBV4-1 and TRBJ2-1; 7 positions agree with TRBD2. From germline, CDR1 is MGHRA and CDR2 YSYEKL. Trimming took 3 bases from V and 3 from J; bases not matched to a gene: 8. There are 16 residues in the CDR3. CDR3: CASSQIAGDLYNEQFF. The DNA for the CDR3 is TGCGCCAGCAGCCAGATAGCGGGTGACCTCTACAATGAGCAGTTCTTC.

V usage is TRBV19 and J usage is TRBJ1-2; 10 bases fit TRBD1. CDR3 length: 15 residues. With V trimmed by 6 bases and J by 3 bases, 7 bases remained unmatched. Germline-derived CDR1 and CDR2 are LNHDA and SQIVND (reference sequence). The CDR3 protein is CASSIGGTGDYGYTF. In nucleotides, the CDR3 is TGTGCCAGTAGCATTGGGGGGACAGGGGACTATGGCTACACCTTC. Supplemented by reference TRBV19 and TRBJ1-2, the full variable domain reads DGGITQSPKYLFRKEGQNVTLSCEQNLNHDAMYWYRQDPGQGLRLIYYSQIVNDFQKGDIAEGYSVSREKKESFPLTVTSAQKNPTAFYLCASSIGGTGDYGYTFGSGTRLTVV.

The chain couples TRBV7-3 to TRBJ2-5, with 9 bases that match TRBD2. V lost 2 bases and J lost 4; bases outside the gene matches: 5. CDR1 SGHTA and CDR2 FQGTGA come from the germline V gene. The CDR3 is made up of 15 amino acids. CDR3 DNA: TGTGCCAGCAGCTTAGGTAGCGGGAGCATAGAGACCCAGTACTTC. It yields the protein CASSLGSGSIETQYF.

The genes are TRBV24-1 and TRBJ2-3; the match to TRBD2 covers 7 bases. The CDR3 is 14 amino acids. With 9 bases clipped from V and 3 bases from J, the junction kept 8 bases outside the gene matches. Looked up from germline, CDR1 is KGHDR and CDR2 is SFDVKD. The CDR3 DNA reads as TGTGCCACCGGGGAGGGAGTGGCTACAGATACGCAGTATTTT. It is translated as CATGEGVATDTQYF.

The CDR3 here is CATSDRLAPYNEQFF. In DNA, the CDR3 is TGTGCCACCAGTGACCGACTAGCGCCTTACAATGAGCAGTTCTTC. This chain connects TRBV24-1 to TRBJ2-1; TRBD2 aligns across 8 bases. Germline CDR1 reads KGHDR; CDR2 reads SFDVKD. Germline trimming cut 4 bases from V and 4 bases from J; bases unmatched to any gene: 5. The CDR3 extends over 15 amino acids.

This rearrangement joins TRBV5-5 to TRBJ2-1; 10 nucleotides match TRBD2. After removal of 4 bases from V and 8 bases from J, the junction contained 6 bases not matched to a gene. Germline CDR1 and CDR2: SGHKS and YYEKEE (reference sequence). This CDR3 comprises 14 residues. CDR3 sequence: CASSPGLASDEQFF. The CDR3 DNA follows: TGTGCCAGCAGCCCGGGACTAGCGAGCGATGAGCAGTTCTTC.

The chain recombines TRBV28 with TRBJ1-2, with 9 bases identical to TRBD1. J lost 2 bases, V lost 6 bases, and 7 bases had no gene match. The CDR3 runs 15 residues. The germline CDR1 and CDR2 sequences are MDHEN and SYDVKM. CDR3 DNA: TGTGCCAGCAGCCTCCCTGGACAGGGGAACTATGGCTACACCTTC. It specifies CASSLPGQGNYGYTF.

The rearrangement joins TRBV24-1 to TRBJ2-7, with D possibly TRBD1 on 5 matching bases. Trimming removed 7 bases from V and 1 base from J, with 19 bases in between. CDR1 and CDR2 (germline): KGHDR, SFDVKD. CDR3 length equals 16 residues. The CDR3 sequence: CATRLFGATRSYEQYF. The DNA for the CDR3 is TGTGCCACCAGACTCTTTGGGGCAACCAGGTCCTACGAGCAGTACTTC.

This chain joins TRBV30 and TRBJ2-3, with D perhaps TRBD2 (5 bases). Trimming left V 4 bases short and J 2 bases short, with 13 bases between. This CDR3 spans 14 amino acids. CDR1 GTSNPN and CDR2 SVGIG come from the germline V gene (reference sequence). The CDR3, as DNA: TGTGCCTGGATGGGAGAGGATGACACAGATACGCAGTATTTT. Protein product: CAWMGEDDTDTQYF.

This clone was picked up one time. The V gene is TRBV2, the J gene TRBJ1-4, with D maybe TRBD1 (6 bases). The CDR3 is 16 amino acids. Germline V gene sequence: CDR1 SNHLY, CDR2 FYNNEI. Trimming took off 5 bases at V and 0 bases at J, with 13 bases between the two ends. The CDR3: CASSFGEGATNEKLFF. The DNA for the CDR3 is TGTGCCAGCAGTTTCGGCGAGGGGGCAACTAATGAAAAACTGTTTTTT.

The rearrangement joins TRBV20-1 to TRBJ1-1, with 10 positions matching TRBD1. The J segment lost 11 bases and the V segment lost 4 bases, leaving 4 bases of the junction unmatched. Germline CDR1 reads DFQATT; CDR2 reads SNEGSKA (reference sequence). CDR3 size: 11 residues. This CDR3 is CSATPGQGAFF. The CDR3 nucleotides read TGCAGTGCTACACCGGGACAGGGGGCTTTCTTT.

This rearrangement joins TRBV19 to TRBJ1-5; maybe TRBD1 (6 bases). The germline CDR1 and CDR2 sequences are LNHDA and SQIVND (reference sequence). This CDR3 has 13 amino acids. The V gene lost 10 bases and the J gene lost 2 bases, with 12 bases spanning the gap. The CDR3 loop is CATRGEGNQPQHF. The CDR3 nucleotides read TGTGCCACCAGGGGAGAGGGCAATCAGCCCCAGCATTTT.

This chain connects TRBV3-1 (or the pseudogene TRBV3-2) to TRBJ1-1, with D perhaps matching TRBD1 (5 bases). There are 15 residues in the CDR3. Germline loops: CDR1 LGHDT, CDR2 YNNKEL (reference sequence). V shed 5 bases and J shed 2 bases, with 15 bases lying between them. The CDR3 region has the DNA TGTGCCAGCAGCGGACGCAGGGATTTCAACACTGAAGCTTTCTTT. This gives the protein CASSGRRDFNTEAFF.

The rearrangement links TRBV28 to TRBJ1-1; D may be TRBD1 (6 bases). In germline, CDR1 is MDHEN, CDR2 SYDVKM. V was trimmed by 7 bases and J by 4 bases, leaving 13 bases between them. The CDR3 is 13 amino acids. CDR3 residues: CASTYTGSTEAFF. DNA of the CDR3: TGTGCCAGCACCTATACAGGGAGCACTGAAGCTTTCTTT.

The chain has TRBV5-8 and TRBJ1-1, with TRBD1 matching over 7 bases. Germline V lookup: CDR1 SGHTS, CDR2 YDEGEE. Losses at the gene ends were 0 bases for V and 2 bases for J; bases not matched to a gene: 1. The CDR3 has 14 amino acids. This CDR3 is CASSLGTGNTEAFF. CDR3 bases: TGTGCCAGCAGCTTGGGGACAGGCAACACTGAAGCTTTCTTT.

V usage is TRBV6-5 and J usage is TRBJ1-5, with 7 bases matching TRBD1. Trimming took 3 bases from V and 4 from J; bases not matched to a gene: 6. Germline CDR1 and CDR2: MNHEY and SVGAGI. This CDR3 has 15 amino acids. In nucleotides, the CDR3 is TGTGCCAGCAGTTATCGACAGGGAAGAAATCAGCCCCAGCATTTT. This sequence encodes CASSYRQGRNQPQHF.

CDR3 region: CASSQDTGETQYF. CDR3 bases: TGTGCCAGCAGCCAAGATACGGGAGAGACCCAGTACTTC. J is TRBJ2-5 and V is TRBV3-1 (or the pseudogene TRBV3-2); D remains unclear. Trimming stripped 0 bases from V and 4 bases from J, with 6 bases between. The CDR3 extends over 13 amino acids. Germline V gene data show CDR1 as LGHDT and CDR2 as YNNKEL (reference sequence).

This sequence joins TRBV4-2 and TRBJ1-2; TRBD1 agrees at 7 bases. V shed 4 bases and J 5 bases; nucleotides not matched to a gene: 13. The germline gives CDR1 LGHNA, CDR2 YNFKEQ. This CDR3 region has 16 residues. The CDR3 coding sequence is TGTGCCAGCAGCCCCCCCGGGGGACAGACCGATTATGGCTACACCTTC. As protein: CASSPPGGQTDYGYTF.

The chain employs TRBV7-8 and TRBJ2-2; 9 nucleotides agree with TRBD2. J lost 4 bases, V lost 1 base, and 7 bases had no gene match. This CDR3 comprises 17 residues. The germline gives CDR1 SGHVS, CDR2 FQNEAQ. This CDR3 is CASSLVTGSGGTGELFF. The CDR3 coding sequence is TGTGCCAGCAGCTTAGTGACGGGTAGCGGGGGCACCGGGGAGCTGTTTTTT.

The V call is TRBV11-2, the J call TRBJ2-7; TRBD2 aligns across 12 bases. This CDR3 region has 15 residues. Trimming at V came to 5 bases and at J to 2 bases, leaving 4 bases not matched to a gene. Per germline, CDR1 SGHAT and CDR2 FQNNGV. CDR3 in DNA: TGTGCCAGCAGCACCACTAGCGGGAGGACCTACGAGCAGTACTTC. Residues: CASSTTSGRTYEQYF.

Of note for this clone: The junction and the germline gene differ at one end; a read error may be behind it. The chain recombines TRBV7-7 with TRBJ2-1; 9 positions match TRBD2. The CDR3 is made up of 13 amino acids. Germline CDR1 SSHAT, CDR2 FNYEAQ (reference sequence). For the CDR3, the DNA is TGTGCTAGCAGCTTAGCGGGGGCGAATGAGCAGTTCTTC. Amino acid sequence: CASSLAGANEQFF. The full variable domain, rest sourced from reference TRBV7-7 and TRBJ2-1, is GAGVSQSPRYKVTKRGQDVTLRCDPISSHATLYWYQQALGQGPEFLTYFNYEAQPDKSGLPSDRFSAERPEGSISTLTIQRTEQRDSAMYRCASSLAGANEQFFGPGTRLTVL.

This clone has a handful of counts. The rearrangement uses TRBV5-1 and TRBJ2-2; D gene ambiguous. In germline, CDR1 is SGHRS, CDR2 YFSETQ. CDR3 length equals 16 residues. V was pared by 5 bases and J by 5 bases, with 19 bases between. CDR3 amino acids: CASRRAAAERTGELFF. DNA of the CDR3: TGCGCCAGCAGAAGAGCAGCAGCCGAGAGGACCGGGGAGCTGTTTTTT.

CDR3 in amino acids: CASSLGSVSYNEQFF. In nucleotides, the CDR3 is TGTGCCAGCAGCTTGGGTTCCGTCTCCTACAATGAGCAGTTCTTC. The chain combines TRBV5-6 with TRBJ2-1; D call uncertain. The germline V and J ends were trimmed by 0 bases and 0 bases, with 7 bases remaining between them. Germline V gene data show CDR1 as SGHDT and CDR2 as YYEEEE. The CDR3 runs to 15 residues.

This clone was seen a few times. J is TRBJ2-5 and V is TRBV6-5; D might be TRBD2 (5 bases). The CDR3 is 14 amino acids. CDR1 and CDR2 from the germline V gene are MNHEY and SVGAGI. CDR3: CAISKDGRAGTQYF. CDR3 nucleotide sequence: TGTGCGATCTCCAAAGACGGGCGGGCGGGGACCCAGTACTTC.

The CDR3 here is CASSYVLLAGGFPTYEQYV. CDR3 DNA: TGTGCCAGCAGTTACGTCTTGTTGGCAGGGGGTTTTCCGACCTACGAGCAGTACGTC. The rearrangement links TRBV6-2 or TRBV6-3 to TRBJ2-7; 7 bases match TRBD1. Trimming removed 2 bases from V and 2 bases from J; junction bases left unmatched: 18. Germline V lookup: CDR1 MNHEY, CDR2 SVGEGT. CDR3 length: 19 amino acids.

This clone has a handful of counts. The J gene is TRBJ1-4, the V gene TRBV9; tentatively, D is TRBD1 (5 bases). The germline V and J ends were trimmed by 2 bases and 4 bases, with 9 bases remaining between them. The CDR3 is 14 residues long. The germline CDR1 and CDR2 sequences are SGDLS and YYNGEE. The CDR3 region has the DNA TGTGCCAGCAGCGTTTCCAGGGATAATGAAAAACTGTTTTTT. It translates to CASSVSRDNEKLFF.

The rearrangement joins TRBV24-1 to TRBJ2-5; D may be TRBD1 (6 bases). Trimming stripped 7 bases from V and 2 bases from J, with 19 bases between. Germline CDR1 reads KGHDR; CDR2 reads SFDVKD. The CDR3 loop spans 16 amino acids. CDR3 bases: TGTGCCACCAGCTCCCATAGAACAGGGTCGCAAGAGACCCAGTACTTC. Amino acids: CATSSHRTGSQETQYF.

J is TRBJ1-2 and V is TRBV5-4, with 9 bases fitting TRBD1. Germline CDR1 reads SGHNT; CDR2 reads YYREEE (reference sequence). The CDR3 consists of 13 residues. The V segment lost 4 bases and the J segment 5 bases; nucleotides outside the gene matches: 3. CDR3 region: CASSRGQGYGYTF. The CDR3 DNA is TGTGCCAGCAGCCGAGGACAGGGGTATGGCTACACCTTC.

This clone was observed a single time. The V and J genes are TRBV2 and TRBJ2-1; 10 positions agree with TRBD2. The CDR3 covers 16 residues. Trimming cost V 5 bases and J 8 bases; bases outside gene matches: 12. Germline V gene data show CDR1 as SNHLY and CDR2 as FYNNEI. As DNA, the CDR3 is TGTGCCAGCAGTAGCGGGAGCGGGGGGGCCTTTGATGAGCAGTTCTTC. Translated, it gives CASSSGSGGAFDEQFF.

The chain uses TRBV3-1 (or the pseudogene TRBV3-2) and TRBJ1-2; 8 bases are a match to TRBD1. Germline-derived CDR1 and CDR2 are LGHDT and YNNKEL (reference sequence). Losses at the gene ends were 2 bases for V and 4 bases for J; bases not matched to a gene: 6. This CDR3 region has 15 residues. CDR3 residues: CASSQQDRAFYGYTF. CDR3 DNA: TGTGCCAGCAGCCAACAGGACAGGGCCTTCTATGGCTACACCTTC.

The chain carries TRBV25-1 and TRBJ2-1; 10 positions match TRBD1. Per germline, CDR1 MGHDK and CDR2 SYGVNS. V shed 9 bases, J shed 2 bases, and the junction held 4 bases outside the gene matches. The CDR3 spans 14 residues. The CDR3 nucleotides are TGTGCCAGAAAGACAGGGGGCGCCTACAATGAGCAGTTCTTC. Amino acid sequence: CARKTGGAYNEQFF.